This T cell receptor (beta chain) is drawn from a study of T cells in Graves' hyperthyroidism and ophthalmopathy. Findings and caveats of the study: Within blood appeared most thyroid clonotypes that had expanded above 0.001.

As regards this clonotype: Its antigen remains unidentified.

This CDR3 has 18 residues. CDR1 is DFQATT and CDR2 is SNEGSKA in the germline V gene (reference sequence). V lost 3 bases, J lost 2 bases, and 17 bases stayed unmatched. RNA transcripts served as the template for amplifying TCR beta CDR3 regions. The HTBI primer set was used in a first-round RT-PCR of the TCR CDR3. TCRdb reprocessed the multiplex PCR reads with MiXCR, giving one entry per CDR3 protein. In the table there are 370,000 or so distinct CDR3 sequences, about 15% of which are singletons. This blood was taken when hyperthyroidism was first diagnosed, before any ophthalmopathy symptoms existed.

Sequenced: blood. The chain joins TRBV20-1 to TRBJ1-2, with TRBD1 identical over 8 bases. This receptor was identified in a woman under 30 with Graves' hyperthyroidism that later progressed to Graves' ophthalmopathy. CDR3: CSARDRARPVTHNYGYTF. The CDR3 nucleotides are TGCAGTGCTAGGGACAGGGCTCGACCAGTGACTCACAACTATGGCTACACCTTC.